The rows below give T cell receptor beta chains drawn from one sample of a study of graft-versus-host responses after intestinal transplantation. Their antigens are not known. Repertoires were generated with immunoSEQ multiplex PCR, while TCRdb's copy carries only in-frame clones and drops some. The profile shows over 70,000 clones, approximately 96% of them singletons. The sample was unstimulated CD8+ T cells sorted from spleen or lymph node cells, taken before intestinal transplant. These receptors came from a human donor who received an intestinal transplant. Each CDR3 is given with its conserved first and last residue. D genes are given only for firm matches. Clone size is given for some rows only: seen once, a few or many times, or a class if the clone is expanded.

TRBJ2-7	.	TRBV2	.	TGTGCCAGCAGTTACTCCTACGAGCAGTACTTC	CASSYSYEQYF
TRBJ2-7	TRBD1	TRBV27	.	TGTGCCAGCAGGGGACAGAACTACGAGCAGTACTTC	CASRGQNYEQYF
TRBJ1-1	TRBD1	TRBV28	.	TGTGCCAGCAGTCTCTCCGGGACAGGACTGGGGAACACTGAAGCTTTCTTT	CASSLSGTGLGNTEAFF
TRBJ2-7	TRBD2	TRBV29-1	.	TGCAGCGTTCCGGCAGGTACTAGCGAAGCCTACGAGCAGTACTTC	CSVPAGTSEAYEQYF
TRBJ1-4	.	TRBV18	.	TGTGCCAGCTCATCTCCGTTGCGGCCTGAAAAACTGTTTTTT	CASSSPLRPEKLFF
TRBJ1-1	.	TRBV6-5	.	TGTGCCAGCAGTTACAGGGGGAACACTGAAGCTTTCTTT	CASSYRGNTEAFF
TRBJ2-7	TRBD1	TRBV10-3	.	TGTGCCATCTCGGGGACAGGGCTCTCGGGTGAGCAGTACTTC	CAISGTGLSGEQYF
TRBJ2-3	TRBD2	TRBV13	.	TGTGCCAGCAGCTTAGGTCTAGCGGGGACCACAGATACGCAGTATTTT	CASSLGLAGTTDTQYF
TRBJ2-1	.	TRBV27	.	TGTGCCAGCACCAATCGGGAGAATGAGCAGTTCTTC	CASTNRENEQFF
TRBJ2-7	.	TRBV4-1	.	TGCGCCAGCAGCCAAGAGGTTTCCTACGAGCAGTACTTC	CASSQEVSYEQYF
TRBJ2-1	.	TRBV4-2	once	TGTGCCAGCAGCCAATATTTCATCCCGGAGCAGTTCTTC	CASSQYFIPEQFF
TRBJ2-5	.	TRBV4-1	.	TGCGCCAGCAGCCAAGTAAGGCGAGAGACCCAGTACTTC	CASSQVRRETQYF
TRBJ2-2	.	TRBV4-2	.	TGTGCCAGCAGCCAAGGGATCCGGGAGCTGTTTTTT	CASSQGIRELFF
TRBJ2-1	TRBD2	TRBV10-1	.	TGCGCCAGCAGTGAAGGGACTAGGGGGTACAATGAGCAGTTCTTC	CASSEGTRGYNEQFF
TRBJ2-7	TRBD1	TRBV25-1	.	TGTGCCAGCAGTGAGGGACAGGGACTATACGAGCAGTACTTC	CASSEGQGLYEQYF
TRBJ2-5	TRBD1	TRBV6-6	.	TGTGCCAGCAGTAAAGGGACAGAGCAAGAGACCCAGTACTTC	CASSKGTEQETQYF
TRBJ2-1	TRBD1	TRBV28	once	TGTGCCAGCAGTTTAATGACAGGGGCATCCTACAATGAGCAGTTCTTC	CASSLMTGASYNEQFF
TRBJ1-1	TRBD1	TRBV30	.	TGTGCCTGGAGTCCCCTTGGGACAGGAAGGACTGAAGCTTTCTTT	CAWSPLGTGRTEAFF
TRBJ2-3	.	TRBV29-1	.	TGCAGCGTCTTGTATTCAGATATGCAGTATTTT	CSVLYSDMQYF
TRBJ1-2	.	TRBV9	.	TGTGCCAGCAGCGTAGCCCCGGGGTCGGACGTTTATGGCTACACCTTC	CASSVAPGSDVYGYTF
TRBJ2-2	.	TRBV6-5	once	TGTGCCAGCAGTTACTCGAGGCGGTCCACCGGGGAGCTGTTTTTT	CASSYSRRSTGELFF
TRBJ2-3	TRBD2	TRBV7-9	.	TGTGCCAGCAGCCCACTAGCGGTTAGCACAGATACGCAGTATTTT	CASSPLAVSTDTQYF
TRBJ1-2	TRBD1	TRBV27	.	TGTGCCAGCAGTTCGACAGGGACCCTCTATGGCTACACCTTC	CASSSTGTLYGYTF
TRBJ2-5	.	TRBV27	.	TGTGCCAGCAGTCCCTCCCCAGGGGAAGGAGAGACCCAGTACTTC	CASSPSPGEGETQYF
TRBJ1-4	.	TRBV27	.	TGTGCCAGCAGTTCAATTATAGAACTCGATGGGGAGAATGAAAAACTGTTTTTT	CASSSIIELDGENEKLFF
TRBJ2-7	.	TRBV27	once	TGTGCCAGCAGTTTATCTTGGGACGGCTCCTACGAGCAGTACTTC	CASSLSWDGSYEQYF
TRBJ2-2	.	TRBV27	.	TGTGCCAGCAGTAAAGGACACCTAACCGGGGAGCTGTTTTTT	CASSKGHLTGELFF
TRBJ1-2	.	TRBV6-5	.	TGTGCCAGCGGGGGTTCTGAGGAGTCGCGCTTTGGCTACACCTTC	CASGGSEESRFGYTF
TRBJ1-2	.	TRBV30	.	TGTGCCTGGACGCCCCCGTCCTATGGCTACACCTTC	CAWTPPSYGYTF
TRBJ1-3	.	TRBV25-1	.	TGTGCCAGCAGTGCCACTGGAAACACCATATATTTT	CASSATGNTIYF
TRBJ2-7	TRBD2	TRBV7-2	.	TGTGCCAGCAGTTTACTTAGCGGGGGCTCCTACGAGCAGTACTTC	CASSLLSGGSYEQYF
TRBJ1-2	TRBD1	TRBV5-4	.	TGTGCCAGCGTGGAGTGGGACAGGGCCTATGGCTACACCTTC	CASVEWDRAYGYTF
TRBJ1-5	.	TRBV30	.	TGTGCCTGGAGTGTAGAGGGAAATCAGCCCCAGCATTTT	CAWSVEGNQPQHF
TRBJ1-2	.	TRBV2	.	TGTGCCACCATACAGGTTCGAGGCTACACCTTC	CATIQVRGYTF
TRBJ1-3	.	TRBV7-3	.	TGTGCCAGCAGCTTGGACAGACCCTCTGGAAACACCATATATTTT	CASSLDRPSGNTIYF
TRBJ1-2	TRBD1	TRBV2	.	TGTGCCAGCACCAACCGGCGGGACAGGGGATGGTTACTTTGGTATGGCTACACCTTC	CASTNRRDRGWLLWYGYTF
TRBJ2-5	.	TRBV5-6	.	TGTGCCAGCAGCTTGGCCTTGGACAGCCAAGAGACCCAGTACTTC	CASSLALDSQETQYF